This T cell receptor beta chain was captured in a study of blood T cells in healthy people across ages (dated by TCRdb to about 2015). Turning to the overall study: Template switching captured roughly one uniquely barcoded TCR beta cDNA molecule per two T cells in model experiments. The donors were split into four age groups: young (average around 15 years), middle-aged (about 40), aged (over 55) and long-lived (under 90). Using the same blood draw, the study looked at two additional independent replicas of 1 million unique cDNA reads for two donors, one aged 18 to 29 and the other aged 80 or older. Age-related changes in TCR beta repertoire diversity were measured in the study by deep sequencing normalized with unique cDNA molecular identifiers.

What the work shows at the level of the full study, not this receptor alone: Since profiling was done on bulk unsorted PBMCs, naive and antigen-experienced compartments could not be conclusively compared. A strong correlation was found between observed TCR beta diversity and the percentage of naive T cells measured by flow cytometry. Total diversity estimates from one million sequenced T cells were considered lower bounds and underestimates. Donor CMV infection status was unknown, potentially confounding age-related changes in expanded clonotypes. Observed TCR beta diversity per million T cells fell roughly linearly with age, and a significant reduction was already apparent by age around 40. The long-lived group showed more naive CD4+ T cells, fewer expanded clones and increased TCR diversity than the aged group, suggesting age selection.

Turning to this clonotype: Its antigen remains undetermined. No base qualities exist here, and no much larger clone lies one base off it.

Donors were under 40 systemically healthy Caucasian individuals from Russia aged roughly 6 to 100 years. About 9.8 milliliters of peripheral blood were drawn from each donor into EDTA-treated Vacutainer tubes. Ficoll-Paque density-gradient centrifugation was used to isolate PBMCs, with at least 6 million per sample. Total RNA was extracted from PBMCs with Trizol reagent, with at least 6 micrograms obtained per sample. For every donor, an aliquot of PBMCs went through flow cytometry to measure the percentages of naive CD45RAhigh/CD27high T cells. The protocol used for the library was 5' RACE. The instrument was an Illumina HiSeq 2500. A second PCR of roughly 7 to 12 cycles was performed with a sample-barcoded 5' primer and a J-beta primer mix. A unique molecular identifier was introduced onto each TCR beta cDNA molecule by a template-switch 5' adaptor carrying 12 random nucleotides. At least 2.5 million CDR3-containing paired-end reads were obtained from each sample. The Mint cDNA synthesis kit, primed by a TRBC-specific oligonucleotide, was used to synthesize first-strand cDNA from all RNA. All cDNA was treated with uracil-DNA glycosylase and then went through a first 18-cycle PCR with the universal primers M1SS and BC2_uni_R. The study's processing was this. Normalization of each sample was performed by random selection of 1 million high-quality reads, each carrying a distinct molecular identifier. Reads with shared molecular identifiers were discarded instead of being binned into consensus sequences. MiTCR, with a Q25 quality threshold and the strictest error-elimination algorithm, was used for CDR3 identification, clonotype clustering and error correction. A nonparametric unseen species model with Euler transformation was used to estimate a lower bound on total TCR beta diversity. TCRdb cleaned the public reads at Q25 with fastp, built clones with MiXCR and kept in-frame beta chains. Records with the same CDR3 protein are collapsed into one entry carrying the most frequent genes and DNA. The V and J calls and clone size are TCRdb's, not the authors'. In all, the sample holds more than 750,000 distinct CDR3 sequences, and about 28% of those were seen once. The ten top clones hold roughly a tenth of the sample.

Separately, the same data were catalogued under a study of T cells of mothers and their children. That second publication adds: Nine systemically healthy Caucasian individuals served as donors, namely three mothers together with their six children. cDNA synthesis consumed the entire amount of extracted RNA, loaded at 1.5 ug RNA in each 15 ul reaction. In the second PCR, the M1S primer added sample barcodes and 2-4 random nucleotides. Over 10 million TCR beta CDR3 reads came from each mother, compared with approximately 3 million reads from each child. TCR recombination output is similarly shaped by thymic selection in related and unrelated pairs, with a minor effect exerted by inherited differences. Normalized repertoire overlap in related mother-child pairs was always slightly higher than in unrelated mother-child pairs, but the difference was never significant. With a sensitivity of approximately 100 clones per million clonotypes, no persistent microchimeric T cell clones were detected. Deep NGS was used in the study to compare the TCR beta repertoires of mothers and children and to look for features that separate related mother-child pairs from unrelated individuals. The mean age was roughly 36 +/- 4 years for the mothers and around 11 +/- 4 years for the children. Libraries were sequenced on Illumina HiSeq 2000 with 100+100 nt paired-end reads after adapter ligation with NEBNext reagents. To avoid cross-contamination, the mother libraries and the child libraries were prepared a month apart and sequenced in separate runs. Between roughly 500,000 and 2,100,000 distinct TCR beta clonotypes were identified per donor. Naive TCR beta clonotypes were estimated from low-frequency clonotypes matched to each donor's FACS-determined naive share, without sorting.

Material: blood. The sequence was obtained from a woman between 40 and 50 years old in good health.

The nucleotide sequence reads as follows: TGTGCCAGCAGGCAGACAAATCTTAGCAATCAGCCCCAGCATTTT. It codes for CASRQTNLSNQPQHF. The receptor chain draws on TRBV6-1 and TRBJ1-5; the D gene remains uncertain. V loses 6 bases, J loses 0 bases, and the germline ends lie 12 bases apart. From the cysteine up to the phenylalanine, the CDR3 has a length of 15 residues. The only DNA kept is the CDR3, 45 bases in frame from the first base. The germline V gene specifies MNHNS as CDR1 and SASEGT as CDR2.